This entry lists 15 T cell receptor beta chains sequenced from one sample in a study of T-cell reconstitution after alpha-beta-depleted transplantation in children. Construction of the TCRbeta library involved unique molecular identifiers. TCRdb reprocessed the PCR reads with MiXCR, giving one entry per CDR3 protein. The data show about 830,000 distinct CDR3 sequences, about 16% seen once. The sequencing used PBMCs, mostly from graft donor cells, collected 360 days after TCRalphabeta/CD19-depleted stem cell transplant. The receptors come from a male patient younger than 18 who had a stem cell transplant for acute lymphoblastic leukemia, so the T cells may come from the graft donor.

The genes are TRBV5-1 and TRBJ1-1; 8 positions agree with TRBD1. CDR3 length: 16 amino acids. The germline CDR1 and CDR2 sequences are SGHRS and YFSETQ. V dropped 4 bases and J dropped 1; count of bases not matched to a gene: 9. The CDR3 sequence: CASSLMLGTGNTEAFF. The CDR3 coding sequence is TGCGCCAGCAGCCTTATGTTGGGGACAGGGAACACTGAAGCTTTCTTT. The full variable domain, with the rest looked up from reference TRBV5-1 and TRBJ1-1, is KAGVTQTPRYLIKTRGQQVTLSCSPISGHRSVSWYQQTPGQGLQFLFEYFSETQRNKGNFPGRFSGRQFSNSRSEMNVSTLELGDSALYLCASSLMLGTGNTEAFFGQGTRLTVV.

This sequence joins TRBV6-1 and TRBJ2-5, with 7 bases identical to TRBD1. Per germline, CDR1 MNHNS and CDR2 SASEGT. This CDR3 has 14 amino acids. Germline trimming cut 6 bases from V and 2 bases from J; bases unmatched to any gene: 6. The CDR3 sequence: CASRKMGQQETQYF. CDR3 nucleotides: TGTGCCAGCAGGAAGATGGGACAGCAAGAGACCCAGTACTTC.

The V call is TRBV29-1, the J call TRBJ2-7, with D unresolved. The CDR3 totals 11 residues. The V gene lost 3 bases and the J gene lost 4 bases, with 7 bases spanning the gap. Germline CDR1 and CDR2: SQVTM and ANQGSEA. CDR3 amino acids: CSVDFHYEQYF. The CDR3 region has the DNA TGCAGCGTTGACTTCCATTACGAGCAGTACTTC.

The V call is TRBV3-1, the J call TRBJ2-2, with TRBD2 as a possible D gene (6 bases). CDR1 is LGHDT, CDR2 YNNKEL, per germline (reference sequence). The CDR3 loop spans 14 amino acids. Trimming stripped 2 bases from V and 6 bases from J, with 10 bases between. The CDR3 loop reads CASSQFLAAGELFF. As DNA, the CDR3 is TGTGCCAGCAGCCAATTTTTAGCGGCCGGGGAGCTGTTTTTT.

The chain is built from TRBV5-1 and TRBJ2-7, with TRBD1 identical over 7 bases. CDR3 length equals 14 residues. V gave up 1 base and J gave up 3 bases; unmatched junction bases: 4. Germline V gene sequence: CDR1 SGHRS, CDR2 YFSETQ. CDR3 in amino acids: CASSLTGTDYEQYF. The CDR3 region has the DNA TGCGCCAGCAGCTTGACCGGGACAGACTACGAGCAGTACTTC.

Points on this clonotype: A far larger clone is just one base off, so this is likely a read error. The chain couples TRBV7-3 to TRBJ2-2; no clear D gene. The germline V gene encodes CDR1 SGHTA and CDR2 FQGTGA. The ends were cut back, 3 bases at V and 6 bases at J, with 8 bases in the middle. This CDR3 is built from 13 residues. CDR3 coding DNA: TGTGCCAGCAGCTTGCAGCGATCCGGGGAGCTGTTTTTT. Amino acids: CASSLQRSGELFF.

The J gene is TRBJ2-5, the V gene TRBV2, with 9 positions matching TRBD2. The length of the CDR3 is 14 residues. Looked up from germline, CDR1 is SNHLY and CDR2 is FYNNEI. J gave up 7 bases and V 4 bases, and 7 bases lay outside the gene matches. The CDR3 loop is CASSGPSGKRTQYF. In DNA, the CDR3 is TGTGCCAGCAGTGGACCTAGCGGGAAACGGACCCAGTACTTC.

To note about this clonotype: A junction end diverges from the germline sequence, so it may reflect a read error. The CDR3 nucleotides read TGTGTCAGCATCCGCATTTTCACAGATACGCAGTATTTT. The encoded protein is CVSIRIFTDTQYF. The chain uses TRBV2 and TRBJ2-3; D ambiguous. This CDR3 contains 13 residues. Per germline, CDR1 SNHLY and CDR2 FYNNEI.

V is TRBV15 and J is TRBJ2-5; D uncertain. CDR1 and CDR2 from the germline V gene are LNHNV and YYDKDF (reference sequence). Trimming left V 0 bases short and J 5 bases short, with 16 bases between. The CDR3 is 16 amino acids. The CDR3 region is CATSRDPATRTETQYF. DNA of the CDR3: TGTGCCACCAGCAGAGATCCGGCGACACGGACGGAGACCCAGTACTTC.

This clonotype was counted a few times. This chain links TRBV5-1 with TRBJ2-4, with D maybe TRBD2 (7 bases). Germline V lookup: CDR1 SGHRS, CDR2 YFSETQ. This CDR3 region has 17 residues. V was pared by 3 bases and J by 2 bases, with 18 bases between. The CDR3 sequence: CASSSWGREFPKNIQYF. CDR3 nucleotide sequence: TGCGCCAGCAGCTCATGGGGGCGGGAGTTCCCCAAAAACATTCAGTACTTC.

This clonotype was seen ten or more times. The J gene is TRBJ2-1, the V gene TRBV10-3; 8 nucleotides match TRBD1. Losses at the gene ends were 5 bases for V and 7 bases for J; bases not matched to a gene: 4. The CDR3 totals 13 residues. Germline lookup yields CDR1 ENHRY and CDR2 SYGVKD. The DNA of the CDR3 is TGTGCCATCAGTTATAGGACAGGGAATGAGCAGTTCTTC. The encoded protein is CAISYRTGNEQFF.

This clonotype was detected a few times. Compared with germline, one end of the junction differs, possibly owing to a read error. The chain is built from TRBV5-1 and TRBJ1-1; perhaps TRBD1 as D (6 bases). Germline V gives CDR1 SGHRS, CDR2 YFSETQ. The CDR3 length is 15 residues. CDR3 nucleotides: TGCGCCAGCAGCTGGGGTGAGGGGGGGAGGACTGAAGCTTTTTTT. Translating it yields CASSWGEGGRTEAFF. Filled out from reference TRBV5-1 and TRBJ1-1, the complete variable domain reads KAGVTQTPRYLIKTRGQQVTLSCSPISGHRSVSWYQQTPGQGLQFLFEYFSETQRNKGNFPGRFSGRQFSNSRSEMNVSTLELGDSALYLCASSWGEGGRTEAFFGQGTRLTVV.

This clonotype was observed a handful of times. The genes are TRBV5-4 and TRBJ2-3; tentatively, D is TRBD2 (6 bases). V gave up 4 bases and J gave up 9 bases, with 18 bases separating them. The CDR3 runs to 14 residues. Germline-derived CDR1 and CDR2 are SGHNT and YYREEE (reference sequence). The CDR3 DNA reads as TGTGCCAGCAGCCCGTACGCAGGGAGGAGAACGCAGTATTTT. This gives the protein CASSPYAGRRTQYF.

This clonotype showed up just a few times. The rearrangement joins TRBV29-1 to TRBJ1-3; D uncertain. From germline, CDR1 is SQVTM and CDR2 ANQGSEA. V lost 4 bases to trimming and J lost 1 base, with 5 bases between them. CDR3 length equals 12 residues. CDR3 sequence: CSVGFSGNTIYF. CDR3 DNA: TGCAGCGTTGGATTTTCTGGAAACACCATATATTTT.

CDR3: CSARGGNNQPQHF. The CDR3 region has the DNA TGCAGTGCTAGAGGTGGAAACAATCAGCCCCAGCATTTT. This chain connects TRBV20-1 to TRBJ1-5, with unresolved D. The ends were cut back, 1 base at V and 3 bases at J, with 7 bases in the middle. Per the germline V gene, CDR1 is DFQATT and CDR2 is SNEGSKA (reference sequence). This CDR3 contains 13 residues.